A selection of T cell receptor beta chains follows, all from one sample in a study of Japanese encephalitis immunity and Zika vaccine responses. MiXCR was run by TCRdb on the 5' RACE reads, yielding one entry per CDR3 protein. The sample has about 420 distinct CDR3 sequences, about 9.9% seen once. This sample comprised antigen-activated CD8+ T cells from blood, cultured, obtained during a Zika inactivated vaccine study. The origin of the receptors is an adult woman who received an inactivated Zika virus vaccine. CDR3s include the opening cysteine and the closing phenylalanine or tryptophan. The D gene is left open where the match is weak. Size is omitted from some rows. Given values are once, few, many or a class for expanded clones.

-	TRBV7-2	TRBJ1-4	large	TGTGCCAGCAGCTTAGTTGAGGCTAATGAAAAACTGTTTTTT	CASSLVEANEKLFF
-	TRBV5-6	TRBJ2-1	large	TGTGCCAGCAGCTTGTCGGGGGAGTGGGACAATGAGCAGTTCTTC	CASSLSGEWDNEQFF
-	TRBV13	TRBJ1-1	large	TGTGCCAGCAGCTTAGAAGGGAAAGCTTTCTTT	CASSLEGKAFF
TRBD1	TRBV12-3/TRBV12-4	TRBJ2-7	large	TGTGCCAGCAGTGGGGGACAGTCCTACGAGCAGTACTTC	CASSGGQSYEQYF
TRBD1	TRBV7-9	TRBJ2-1	large	TGTGCCAGCAGCACCGGGACAGGGGCCTACAATGAGCAGTTCTTC	CASSTGTGAYNEQFF
-	TRBV20-1	TRBJ1-4	large	TGCAGTGCTAGACACCTTGAGAATGAAAAACTGTTTTTT	CSARHLENEKLFF
-	TRBV7-2	TRBJ2-7	-	TGTGCCAGCAGCGCCGGACTAACCTTGGGGTACGAGCAGTACTTC	CASSAGLTLGYEQYF
-	TRBV24-1	TRBJ2-3	medium-sized	TGTGCCACCAGTGATGTCCCTGGCACAGATACGCAGTATTTT	CATSDVPGTDTQYF
-	TRBV28	TRBJ2-3	large	TGTGCCAGCAGTTTATACGTGGGGGGACCGACACTCGATACGCAGTATTTT	CASSLYVGGPTLDTQYF
-	TRBV9	TRBJ2-7	medium-sized	TGTGCCAGCAGCTTAGATGGTGACCCCTGGGTCTACGAGCAGTACTTC	CASSLDGDPWVYEQYF
-	TRBV28	TRBJ2-5	hyperexpanded	TGTGCCAGCACCCCCGAAGGCATGGGTTCTCTCCAAGAGACCCAGTACTTC	CASTPEGMGSLQETQYF
-	TRBV7-9	TRBJ1-1	medium-sized	TGTGCCAGCAGCTTCCCCCGGACGGCCAACACTGAAGCTTTCTTT	CASSFPRTANTEAFF
-	TRBV12-2	TRBJ2-2	medium-sized	-	CASRQAGTGTPGSCFF
-	TRBV6-1	TRBJ2-7	medium-sized	TGTGCCAGCAGTGAATGGGGGCCGCCCTACGAGCAGTACTTC	CASSEWGPPYEQYF
-	TRBV5-4	TRBJ2-7	many	TGTGCCAGCAGCTTGAGGGAAGCGATCCCCTACGAGCAGTACTTC	CASSLREAIPYEQYF
-	TRBV4-1	TRBJ2-1	large	TGCGCCAGCAGCCCCCCCCTGAGGGTCCATGAGCAGTTCTTC	CASSPPLRVHEQFF
TRBD1	TRBV9	TRBJ1-4	hyperexpanded	TGTGCCAGCAGCCTTACAGGGGGAAGCAATGAAAAACTGTTTTTT	CASSLTGGSNEKLFF
TRBD2	TRBV24-1	TRBJ2-3	large	TGTGCCACCAGTGGCGGGAGCGGTATAGATACGCAGTATTTT	CATSGGSGIDTQYF
-	TRBV28	TRBJ1-3	few	TGTGCCAGCAGTTCAGCAACAGCATCCTCTGGAAACACCATATATTTT	CASSSATASSGNTIYF
-	TRBV9	TRBJ2-1	large	TGTGCCAGCGGGGAAGGTGAGCAGTTCTTC	CASGEGEQFF
-	TRBV6-5	TRBJ1-1	medium-sized	TGTGCCAGCAGTAACTCCGGAGTTTGGGACACTGAAGCTTTCTTT	CASSNSGVWDTEAFF
-	TRBV12-3/TRBV12-4	TRBJ1-5	few	TGTGCCAGCAGTTTCTCCTTCAACGATGATCAGCCCCAGCATTTT	CASSFSFNDDQPQHF
-	TRBV12-3/TRBV12-4	TRBJ2-1	medium-sized	TGTGCCAGCAGCCATTTCGGGTCTCGGAACAATGAGCAGTTCTTC	CASSHFGSRNNEQFF
-	TRBV6-5	TRBJ2-7	medium-sized	TGTGCCAGCAGCCCCCAGACTAGGAGCGCCTACGAGCAGTACTTC	CASSPQTRSAYEQYF